This is a list of T cell receptor beta chains from one sample in a study of vaccination effects on CD4 cells after COVID-19. Assay: immunoSEQ multiplex PCR; the TCRdb copy retains only in-frame clones and omits some. Found here are over 55,000 clones, roughly 76% of them singletons; the top ten hold over 3.5%. Their recognized antigens are unknown. This specimen was CD4+ T cells from PBMCs cultured with HCoV-OC43 spike peptides, taken before COVID-19 vaccination. Every receptor here comes from a human donor who received a COVID-19 vaccine. The CDR3 runs from the conserved cysteine through the conserved F or W. D genes are given only for firm matches. Size values are once, few and many counts, or a class for expanded clones, and some rows have none.

>TRBV5-1|TRBJ2-6|TRBD2|NA
CASSLAGLANSGANVLTF
TGCGCCAGCAGCTTGGCGGGACTAGCGAACTCTGGGGCCAACGTCCTGACTTTC
>TRBV10-1|TRBJ2-2|TRBD2|NA
CASAGLAGNTGELFF
TGCGCCAGCGCGGGACTAGCGGGGAACACCGGGGAGCTGTTTTTT
>TRBV5-4|TRBJ2-1|NA|NA
CASSWLGADEQFF
TGTGCCAGCAGCTGGTTGGGTGCCGATGAGCAGTTCTTC
>TRBV24-1|TRBJ2-3|TRBD1|NA
CATSDPGTGGMLSTDTQYF
TGTGCCACCAGTGATCCCGGGACAGGGGGCATGTTAAGCACAGATACGCAGTATTTT
>TRBV18|TRBJ1-1|TRBD1|NA
CASSFGQGDTEAFF
TGTGCCAGCTCATTCGGACAGGGGGACACTGAAGCTTTCTTT
>TRBV7-3|TRBJ2-3|TRBD2|NA
CASSHTGAGGADTQYF
TGTGCCAGCAGCCACACAGGCGCGGGGGGGGCAGATACGCAGTATTTT
>TRBV7-3|TRBJ2-5|NA|NA
CASSLTPSTQETQYF
TGTGCCAGCAGCTTAACTCCAAGTACCCAAGAGACCCAGTACTTC
>TRBV18|TRBJ1-4|TRBD1|NA
CASSPDRGHDEREKLFF
TGTGCCAGCTCACCAGACAGGGGGCATGATGAGCGTGAAAAACTGTTTTTT
>TRBV5-1|TRBJ2-1|TRBD2|NA
CASSLSSGGASYNEQFF
TGCGCCAGCAGCTTGAGTAGCGGGGGGGCATCCTACAATGAGCAGTTCTTC
>TRBV21-1|TRBJ2-3|NA|NA
CARKGIPRGTDTQYF
TGTGCCAGAAAAGGGATTCCCAGGGGCACAGATACGCAGTATTTT
>TRBV6-5|TRBJ2-3|TRBD2|NA
CASRRTSGAADTQYF
TGTGCCAGCCGCCGGACTAGCGGGGCCGCAGATACGCAGTATTTT
>TRBV6-2/TRBV6-3|TRBJ1-4|NA|few
CASSYKIRNEKLFF
TGTGCCAGCAGTTACAAGATACGGAATGAAAAACTGTTTTTT
>TRBV27|TRBJ1-1|NA|NA
CASSSGVTEAFF
TGTGCCAGCAGTTCAGGGGTGACTGAAGCTTTCTTT
>TRBV6-5|TRBJ1-1|NA|NA
CASSRGPGSSTEAFF
TGTGCCAGCAGTCGAGGACCAGGGTCGAGCACTGAAGCTTTCTTT
>TRBV4-3|TRBJ1-1|TRBD1|NA
CASSQEVVGTGQDTEAFF
TGCGCCAGCAGCCAAGAAGTGGTGGGGACAGGGCAGGACACTGAAGCTTTCTTT
>TRBV27|TRBJ2-5|TRBD2|NA
CASSFLAGRETQYF
TGTGCCAGCAGTTTTCTAGCGGGGCGGGAGACCCAGTACTTC
>TRBV24-1|TRBJ2-5|NA|NA
CATSDATGTQETQYF
TGTGCCACCAGTGACGCGACAGGTACCCAAGAGACCCAGTACTTC
>TRBV2|TRBJ2-3|NA|NA
CASSVQGTDTQYF
TGTGCCAGCAGTGTGCAGGGCACAGATACGCAGTATTTT
>TRBV5-6|TRBJ2-2|NA|NA
CASSLSPDIAGELFF
TGTGCCAGCAGCTTGAGCCCGGACATCGCCGGGGAGCTGTTTTTT
>TRBV7-2|TRBJ2-1|NA|NA
CASSLTRAKYNEQFF
TGTGCCAGCAGCTTAACCAGGGCCAAGTACAATGAGCAGTTCTTC
>TRBV2|TRBJ2-2|TRBD1|NA
CASIGQGAAGELFF
TGTGCCAGCATAGGACAGGGGGCCGCCGGGGAGCTGTTTTTT
>TRBV7-3|TRBJ2-2|NA|NA
CASSNPGLNTGELFF
TGTGCCAGCAGCAACCCAGGCCTAAACACCGGGGAGCTGTTTTTT
>TRBV2|TRBJ1-5|NA|NA
CASSAEGRTSNQPQHF
TGTGCCAGCAGTGCAGAGGGTCGGACTAGCAATCAGCCCCAGCATTTT
>TRBV12-3/TRBV12-4|TRBJ2-3|NA|NA
CASRLSGLHTQYF
TGTGCCAGCAGACTATCGGGGCTTCATACGCAGTATTTT
>TRBV24-1|TRBJ2-1|NA|NA
CATSDSGVRVINEQFF
TGTGCCACCAGTGATTCTGGGGTCAGGGTGATCAATGAGCAGTTCTTC
>TRBV6-1|TRBJ2-1|NA|NA
CASSEIYREQFF
TGTGCCAGCAGTGAAATCTACAGAGAGCAGTTCTTC
>TRBV6-1|TRBJ1-4|NA|NA
CASSEHLNLGGRTNEKLFF
TGTGCCAGCAGTGAACACCTGAATTTGGGGGGTCGAACTAATGAAAAACTGTTTTTT
>TRBV5-1|TRBJ1-1|TRBD1|NA
CASSLTGGNTEAFF
TGCGCCAGCAGCTTGACAGGGGGGAACACTGAAGCTTTCTTT
>TRBV18|TRBJ2-1|NA|NA
CASSPTALEQFF
TGTGCCAGCTCACCAACGGCTCTTGAGCAGTTCTTC
>TRBV19|TRBJ2-3|NA|NA
CASTRAGKFDTQYF
TGTGCCAGTACCCGCGCGGGGAAATTCGATACGCAGTATTTT
>TRBV18|TRBJ1-1|TRBD1|NA
CASSLLEHTGVTEAFF
TGTGCCAGCTCACTCCTAGAACACACAGGGGTTACTGAAGCTTTCTTT
>TRBV4-2|TRBJ2-5|NA|NA
CASSLGGSQETQYF
TGTGCCAGCAGCCTCGGTGGAAGTCAAGAGACCCAGTACTTC
>TRBV5-8|TRBJ1-1|NA|NA
CASSWGGQTNTEAFF
TGTGCCAGCAGCTGGGGTGGGCAGACAAACACTGAAGCTTTCTTT
>TRBV6-7|TRBJ1-5|TRBD1|NA
CASSSRQGGYSNQPQHF
TGTGCCAGCAGTTCCCGACAGGGGGGATATAGCAATCAGCCCCAGCATTTT
>TRBV28|TRBJ2-2|NA|NA
CASNHGTANTGELFF
TGTGCCAGCAACCACGGGACCGCGAACACCGGGGAGCTGTTTTTT
>TRBV9|TRBJ1-2|NA|once
CASNRLNYGYTF
TGTGCCAGCAATCGGTTGAACTATGGCTACACCTTC